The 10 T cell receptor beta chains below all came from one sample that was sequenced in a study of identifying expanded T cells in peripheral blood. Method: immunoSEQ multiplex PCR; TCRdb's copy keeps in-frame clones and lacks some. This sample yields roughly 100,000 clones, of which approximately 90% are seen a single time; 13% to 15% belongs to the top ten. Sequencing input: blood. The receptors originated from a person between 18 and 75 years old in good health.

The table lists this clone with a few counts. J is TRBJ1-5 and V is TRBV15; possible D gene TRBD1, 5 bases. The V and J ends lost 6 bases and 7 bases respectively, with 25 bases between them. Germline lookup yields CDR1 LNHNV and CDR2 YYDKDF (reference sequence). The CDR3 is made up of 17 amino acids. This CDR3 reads CATRAGSAGLGEQPQHF. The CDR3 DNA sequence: TGTGCCACCAGGGCAGGGAGCGCGGGTTTGGGAGAACAGCCCCAGCATTTT.

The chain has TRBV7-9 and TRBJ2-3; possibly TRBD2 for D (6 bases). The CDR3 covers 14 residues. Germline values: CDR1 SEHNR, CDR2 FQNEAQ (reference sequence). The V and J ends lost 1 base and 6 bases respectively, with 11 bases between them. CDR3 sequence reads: CASSLGLLADTQYF. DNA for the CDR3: TGTGCCAGCAGCTTAGGCCTACTAGCCGATACGCAGTATTTT. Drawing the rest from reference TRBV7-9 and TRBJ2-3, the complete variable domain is DTGVSQNPRHKITKRGQNVTFRCDPISEHNRLYWYRQTLGQGPEFLTYFQNEAQLEKSRLLSDRFSAERPKGSFSTLEIQRTEQGDSAMYLCASSLGLLADTQYFGPGTRLTVL.

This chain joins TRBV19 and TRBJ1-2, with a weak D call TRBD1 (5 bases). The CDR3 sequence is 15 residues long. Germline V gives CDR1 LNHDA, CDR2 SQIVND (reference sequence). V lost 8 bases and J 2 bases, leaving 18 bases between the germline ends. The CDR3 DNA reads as TGTGCCAGTTCCGGCAGGGAGAAGGGGAACTATGGCTACACCTTC. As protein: CASSGREKGNYGYTF.

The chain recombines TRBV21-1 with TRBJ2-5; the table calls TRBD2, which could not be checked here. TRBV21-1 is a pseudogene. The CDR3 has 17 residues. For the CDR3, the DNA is TGTGCCAGCAGCAAAAAAGCGGGAGGGCCCTCAGTAGAGACCCAGTACTTC. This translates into CASSKKAGGPSVETQYF.

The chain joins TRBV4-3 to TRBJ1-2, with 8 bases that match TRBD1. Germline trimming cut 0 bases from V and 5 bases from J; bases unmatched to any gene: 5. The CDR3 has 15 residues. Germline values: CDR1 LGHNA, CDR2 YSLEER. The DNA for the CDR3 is TGCGCCAGCAGCCAAGATCGGCAGGGGGCTTATGGCTACACCTTC. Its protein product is CASSQDRQGAYGYTF.

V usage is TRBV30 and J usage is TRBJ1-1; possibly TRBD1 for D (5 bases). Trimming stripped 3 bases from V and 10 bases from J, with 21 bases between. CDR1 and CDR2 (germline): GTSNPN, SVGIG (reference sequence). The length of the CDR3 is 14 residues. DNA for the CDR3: TGTGCCTGGAGCCGTCTGGCGCTAAAGGGGAGAGCTTTCTTT. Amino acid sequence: CAWSRLALKGRAFF.

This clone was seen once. The CDR3 loop is CASSGTAVPPLKGYTF. The CDR3, as DNA: TGTGCCAGCAGTGGGACTGCGGTTCCCCCCTTGAAGGGCTACACCTTC. This chain connects TRBV6-1 to TRBJ1-2; D unresolved. Looked up from germline, CDR1 is MNHNS and CDR2 is SASEGT. The CDR3 has 16 residues. Trimming shortened V by 4 bases and J by 8 bases, and 23 bases separated the two germline ends.

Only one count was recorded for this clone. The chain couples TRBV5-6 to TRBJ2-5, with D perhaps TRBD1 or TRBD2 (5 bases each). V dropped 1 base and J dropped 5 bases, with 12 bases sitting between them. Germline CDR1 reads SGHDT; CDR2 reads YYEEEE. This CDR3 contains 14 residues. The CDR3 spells CASSLMAGSETQYF. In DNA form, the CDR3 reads TGTGCCAGCAGCTTGATGGCAGGGAGTGAGACCCAGTACTTC.

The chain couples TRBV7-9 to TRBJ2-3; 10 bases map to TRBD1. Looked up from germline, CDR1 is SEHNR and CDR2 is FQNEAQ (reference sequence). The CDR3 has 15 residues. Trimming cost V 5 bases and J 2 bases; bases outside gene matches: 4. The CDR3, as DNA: TGTGCCAGCAGCCTGGGACAGGGGCCCACAGATACGCAGTATTTT. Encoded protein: CASSLGQGPTDTQYF.

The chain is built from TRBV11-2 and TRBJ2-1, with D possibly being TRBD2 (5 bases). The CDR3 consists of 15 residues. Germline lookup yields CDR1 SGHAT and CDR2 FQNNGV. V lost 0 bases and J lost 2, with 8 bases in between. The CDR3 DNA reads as TGTGCCAGCAGCTTAGAAGCGGCCCCCTACAATGAGCAGTTCTTC. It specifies CASSLEAAPYNEQFF.